This TCR beta chain was obtained from a study of cytomegalovirus exposure and HLA in healthy donors. The validation cohort, a group of around 130 subjects, included the donors and was separate from the approximately 650-subject first cohort. The CDR3 covers 16 residues. J was trimmed by 4 bases and V by 4 bases; bases with no gene match: 7. Looked up from germline, CDR1 is PRHDT and CDR2 is FYEKMQ (reference sequence). The study's findings and limits: Specificity of three CMV-associated chains for CMV antigens was verified in vitro.

The repertoire was sequenced with immunoSEQ multiplex PCR; TCRdb's copy has only in-frame clones and lacks some. The data contain more than 150,000 clones, more than 75% of them singletons. To note about this clone: Its matching antigen is unknown.

This receptor was taken from a man between 18 and 35 years old in good health and CMV-seronegative. The sample consisted of PBMCs. The chain uses TRBV13 and TRBJ2-1, with 10 nucleotides matching TRBD2. The CDR3 spells CASSSLAGGPYNEQFF. As DNA, the CDR3 is TGTGCCAGCAGCTCGTTAGCGGGAGGCCCTTACAATGAGCAGTTCTTC.